This T cell receptor beta chain was documented in a study of blood T cell repertoires in COVID-19. Authors' methods: Amplification from reference gene primers served as the basis for estimated nucleated cell counts. Sequencing was performed with immunoSEQ multiplex PCR; in TCRdb, only in-frame clones are kept and a portion is missing. The V and J calls and clone size are taken from that table; D and trimming were inferred from the DNA. The sample lists 200,000 to 250,000 clones, roughly four fifths occurring once. Germline loops: CDR1 SGDLS, CDR2 YYNGEE. The CDR3 runs 13 residues. V shed 4 bases and J shed 5 bases, with 12 bases lying between them.

The TCR was taken from a woman in her sixties who had recovered from COVID-19. This chain connects TRBV9 to TRBJ1-1; D remains unclear. Input material: PBMCs or T cells enriched from blood (not recorded which). This chain's CDR3 is CASSLSSMTEAFF. The CDR3 bases are TGTGCCAGCAGCCTTAGTTCCATGACTGAAGCTTTCTTT.